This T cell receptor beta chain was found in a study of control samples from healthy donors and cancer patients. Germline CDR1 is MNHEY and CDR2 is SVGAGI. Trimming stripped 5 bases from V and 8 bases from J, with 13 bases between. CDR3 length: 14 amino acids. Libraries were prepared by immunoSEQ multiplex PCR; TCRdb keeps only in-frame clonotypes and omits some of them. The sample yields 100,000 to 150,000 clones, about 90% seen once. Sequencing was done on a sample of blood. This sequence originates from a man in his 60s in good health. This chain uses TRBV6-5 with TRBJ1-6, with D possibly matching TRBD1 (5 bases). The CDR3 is CASSPSKGDSPLHF. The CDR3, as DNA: TGTGCCAGCAGTCCCTCTAAAGGGGATTCACCCCTCCACTTT.